The clone carrying this T cell receptor (beta chain) was counted once. CDR3 length: 14 residues. Germline V gene lookup returns CDR1 KGHDR and CDR2 SFDVKD. V was cut by 0 bases and J by 1 base, with 3 bases left in between. TCRdb re-called the RT-PCR reads with MiXCR, one entry per CDR3 protein. The repertoire consists of more than 600,000 distinct CDR3 sequences, with 12% to 15% occurring once and the leading ten covering 3% to 4.5%. The sequenced sample consisted of memory CD4+ T cells from blood. The rearrangement uses TRBV24-1 and TRBJ1-5; no reliable D call. The receptor was isolated from a female donor in good health, serving as a healthy control. The CDR3 nucleotides are TGTGCCACCAGTGATTTGTGGAGCAATCAGCCCCAGCATTTT. This codes for CATSDLWSNQPQHF.